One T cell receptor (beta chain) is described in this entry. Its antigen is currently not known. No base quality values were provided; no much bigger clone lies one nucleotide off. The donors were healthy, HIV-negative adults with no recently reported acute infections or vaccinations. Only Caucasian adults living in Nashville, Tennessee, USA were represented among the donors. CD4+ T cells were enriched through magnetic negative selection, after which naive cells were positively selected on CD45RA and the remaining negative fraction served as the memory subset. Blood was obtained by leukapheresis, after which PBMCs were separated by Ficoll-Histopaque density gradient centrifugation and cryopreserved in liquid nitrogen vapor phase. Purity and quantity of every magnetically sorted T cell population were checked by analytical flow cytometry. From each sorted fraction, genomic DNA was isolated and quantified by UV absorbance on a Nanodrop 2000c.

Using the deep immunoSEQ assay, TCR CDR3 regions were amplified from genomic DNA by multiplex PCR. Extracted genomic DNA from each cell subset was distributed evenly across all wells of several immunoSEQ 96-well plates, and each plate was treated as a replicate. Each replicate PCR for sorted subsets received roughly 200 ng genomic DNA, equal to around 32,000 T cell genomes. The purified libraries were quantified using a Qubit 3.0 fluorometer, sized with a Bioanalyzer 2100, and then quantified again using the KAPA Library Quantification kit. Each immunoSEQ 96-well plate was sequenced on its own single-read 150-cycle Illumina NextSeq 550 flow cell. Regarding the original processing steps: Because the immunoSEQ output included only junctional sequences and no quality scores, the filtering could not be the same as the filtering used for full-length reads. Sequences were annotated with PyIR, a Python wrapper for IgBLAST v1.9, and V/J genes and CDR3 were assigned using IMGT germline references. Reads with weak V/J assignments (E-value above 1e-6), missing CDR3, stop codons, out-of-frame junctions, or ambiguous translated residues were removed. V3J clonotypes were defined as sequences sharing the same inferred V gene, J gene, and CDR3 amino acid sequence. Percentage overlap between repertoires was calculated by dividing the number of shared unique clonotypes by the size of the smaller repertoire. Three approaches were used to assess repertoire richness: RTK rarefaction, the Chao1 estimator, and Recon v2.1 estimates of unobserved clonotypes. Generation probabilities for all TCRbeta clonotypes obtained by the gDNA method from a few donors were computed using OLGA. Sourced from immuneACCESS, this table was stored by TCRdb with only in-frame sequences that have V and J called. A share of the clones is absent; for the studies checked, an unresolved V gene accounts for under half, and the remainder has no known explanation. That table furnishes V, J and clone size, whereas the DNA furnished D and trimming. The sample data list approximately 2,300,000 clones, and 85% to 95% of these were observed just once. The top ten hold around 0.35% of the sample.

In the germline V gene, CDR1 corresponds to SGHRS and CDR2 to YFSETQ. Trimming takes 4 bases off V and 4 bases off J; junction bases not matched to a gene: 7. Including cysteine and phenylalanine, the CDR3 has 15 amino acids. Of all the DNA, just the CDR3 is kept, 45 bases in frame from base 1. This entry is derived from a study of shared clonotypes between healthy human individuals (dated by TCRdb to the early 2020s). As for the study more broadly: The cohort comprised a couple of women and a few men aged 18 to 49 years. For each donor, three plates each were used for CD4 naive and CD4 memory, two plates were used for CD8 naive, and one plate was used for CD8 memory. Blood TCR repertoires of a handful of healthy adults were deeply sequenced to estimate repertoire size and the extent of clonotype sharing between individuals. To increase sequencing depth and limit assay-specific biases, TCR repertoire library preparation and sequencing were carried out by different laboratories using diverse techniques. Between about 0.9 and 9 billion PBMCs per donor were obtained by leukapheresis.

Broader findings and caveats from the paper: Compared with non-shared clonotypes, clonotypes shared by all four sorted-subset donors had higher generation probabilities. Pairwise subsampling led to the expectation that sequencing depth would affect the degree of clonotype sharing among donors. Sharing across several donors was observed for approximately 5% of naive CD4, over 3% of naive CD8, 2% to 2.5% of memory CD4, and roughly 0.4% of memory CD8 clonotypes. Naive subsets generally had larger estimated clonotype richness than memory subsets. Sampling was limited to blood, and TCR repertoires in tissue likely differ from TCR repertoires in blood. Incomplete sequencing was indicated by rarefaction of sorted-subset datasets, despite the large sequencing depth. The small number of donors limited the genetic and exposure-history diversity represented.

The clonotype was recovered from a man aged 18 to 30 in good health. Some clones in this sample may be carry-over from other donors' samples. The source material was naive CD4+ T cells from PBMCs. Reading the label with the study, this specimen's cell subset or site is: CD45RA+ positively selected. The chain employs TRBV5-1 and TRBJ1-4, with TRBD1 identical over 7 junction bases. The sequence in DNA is TGCGCCAGCAGCACCGGGACAGCCGTTAATGAAAAACTGTTTTTT. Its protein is CASSTGTAVNEKLFF.